This entry describes one TCR beta chain. Which antigen it targets is not known. There are no base qualities to consult, and no much larger clone falls within one base. The CDR3 goes from the cysteine to the phenylalanine over 16 residues. The retained sequence is limited to the CDR3, 48 bases, with the frame set at the first base. These data belong to a study of shared clonotypes between healthy human individuals (dated by TCRdb to about 2020). General notes on the study: Two women and a few men aged 18 to 49 years were included in the cohort. For each donor, CD4 naive and CD4 memory were each given three plates, CD8 naive was given two plates, and CD8 memory was given one plate. Blood TCR repertoires of several healthy adults were deeply sequenced to estimate repertoire size and the extent of clonotype sharing between individuals. To increase sequencing depth and limit assay-specific biases, TCR repertoire library preparation and sequencing were carried out by different laboratories using diverse techniques. Leukapheresis yielded between about 0.94 and 9 billion PBMCs per donor. Study-level results and caveats: Rarefaction of sorted-subset datasets indicated incomplete sequencing despite the large sequencing depth. Pairwise subsampling led to the expectation that sequencing depth would affect the degree of clonotype sharing among donors. Naive subsets generally had larger estimated clonotype richness than memory subsets did. Because the study included only a small number of donors, the genetic and exposure-history diversity represented was limited. When a few donors were compared, the shared fraction of clonotypes was around 5% for naive CD4, approximately 3.5% for naive CD8, roughly 2.5% for memory CD4, and approximately 0.4% for memory CD8. Sampling was restricted to blood, and TCR repertoires in tissue are likely to differ from TCR repertoires in blood. Higher generation probabilities were observed for clonotypes shared by all four sorted-subset donors than for non-shared clonotypes.

TCR CDR3 regions were amplified from genomic DNA by multiplex PCR using the deep immunoSEQ assay. Extracted genomic DNA from each cell subset was spread evenly across all wells of several immunoSEQ 96-well plates, with each plate serving as a replicate. For sorted subsets, each replicate PCR was loaded with approximately 0.2 ug genomic DNA, equivalent to approximately 27,000 T cell genomes. The purified libraries were quantified using a Qubit 3.0 fluorometer, sized with a Bioanalyzer 2100, and then quantified again using the KAPA Library Quantification kit. A separate single-read 150-cycle Illumina NextSeq 550 flow cell was used to sequence each immunoSEQ 96-well plate. The authors' pipeline ran thus. The immunoSEQ output contained only junctional sequences without quality scores, so filtering could not match that applied to full-length reads. To assign V/J genes and CDR3, sequences were annotated against IMGT germline references using PyIR, a Python wrapper for IgBLAST v1.9. Reads were removed for weak V/J assignments (E-value above 1e-6), missing CDR3, stop codons, out-of-frame junctions, or ambiguous translated residues. V3J clonotypes were defined as sequences sharing the same inferred V gene, J gene, and CDR3 amino acid sequence. The percentage overlap between two repertoires was calculated by dividing the number of shared unique clonotypes by the size of the smaller repertoire. RTK rarefaction, the Chao1 estimator, and Recon v2.1 estimates of unobserved clonotypes were used to assess repertoire richness. For all TCRbeta clonotypes obtained by the gDNA method from a few donors, generation probabilities were computed with OLGA. Imported from immuneACCESS, the table was reduced by TCRdb to in-frame sequences with V and J called. These copies leave out some clones; in studies compared against another copy, an unresolved V gene accounts for under half, and the cause of the remainder is not known. From that table come the V and J calls and clone size; the DNA was used to work out D and trimming. The sample table holds some 1,100,000 clones, of which about 80% were seen once. The ten top clones hold more than 0.5% of the sample.

Healthy HIV-negative adults with no recently reported acute infections or vaccinations were included as donors. Only Caucasian adults living in Nashville, Tennessee, USA were represented among the donors. Magnetic negative selection was used to enrich CD4+ T cells, after which naive cells were positively selected on CD45RA and the negative fraction became the memory subset. Blood was obtained by leukapheresis, after which PBMCs were separated by Ficoll-Histopaque density gradient centrifugation and cryopreserved in liquid nitrogen vapor phase. Analytical flow cytometry was used to check the purity and quantity of each magnetically sorted T cell population. From each sorted fraction, genomic DNA was isolated and quantified by UV absorbance on a Nanodrop 2000c.

Sequencing used memory CD4+ T cells from PBMCs. Reading the label with the study, this specimen's cell subset or site is: CD45RA-negative fraction. The sequence was collected from a man in his late teens or twenties in good health. Some clones in this sample may be carry-over from other donors' samples. The sequence links TRBV21-1 to TRBJ1-1. TRBV21-1 is noted as a pseudogene. The DNA reads as follows: TGTGCCAGCAGCAAAGGAACGGTGTCCTCGAACACTGAAGCTTTCTTT. This encodes CASSKGTVSSNTEAFF.